What follows are 7 T cell receptor beta chains derived from one specimen sequenced in a study of T cells after yellow fever vaccination. In TCRdb, the 5' RACE reads were re-called with MiXCR into one record per CDR3 protein. The sample includes approximately 550,000 distinct CDR3 sequences, 15% to 20% of them seen just once. The source was PBMCs, collected 15 days after the yellow fever booster vaccination. These receptors all come from a man in his thirties or forties who received the YFV17D yellow fever vaccine.

The genes are TRBV20-1 and TRBJ2-7, with D possibly matching TRBD2 (5 bases). CDR1 and CDR2 (germline): DFQATT, SNEGSKA (reference sequence). The CDR3 is made up of 12 amino acids. Trimming removed 6 bases at V and 2 bases at J, with 11 bases between. CDR3 in DNA: TGCAGTGCCATACGGGGTACCTACGAGCAGTACTTC. Protein product: CSAIRGTYEQYF.

This clonotype was counted once. The rearrangement uses TRBV18 and TRBJ2-1, with 10 bases that match TRBD2. The CDR3 extends over 15 amino acids. After removal of 2 bases from V and 4 bases from J, the junction contained 2 bases not matched to a gene. Germline-derived CDR1 and CDR2 are KGHSH and LQKENI. The CDR3 here is CASSPTAGGYNEQFF. CDR3 nucleotide sequence: TGTGCCAGCTCACCAACAGCGGGAGGGTACAATGAGCAGTTCTTC.

The J gene is TRBJ2-7, the V gene TRBV19, with 14 bases that match TRBD2. The trim removed 7 bases at V and 2 bases at J, leaving 4 bases unmatched. CDR3 length: 15 residues. Germline V CDR1 and CDR2: LNHDA, SQIVND (reference sequence). In DNA, the CDR3 is TGTGCCAGTACCGAGGGACTAGCGGGAGCCTACGAGCAGTACTTC. Protein: CASTEGLAGAYEQYF.

The rearrangement joins TRBV15 to TRBJ2-5; D remains unclear. The germline CDR1 and CDR2 sequences are LNHNV and YYDKDF (reference sequence). V gave up 3 bases and J gave up 2 bases, with 19 bases separating them. The CDR3 spans 17 residues. The CDR3 protein is CATSRSRRQLRQETQYF. The CDR3, as DNA: TGTGCCACCAGCAGGTCCCGCCGGCAGCTTAGGCAAGAGACCCAGTACTTC.

This chain connects TRBV7-6 to TRBJ2-1; 14 nucleotides align to TRBD2. The V and J ends lost 5 bases and 7 bases, in that order; junction bases with no gene match: 7. CDR1 is SGHVS and CDR2 is FNYEAQ in the germline V gene. The CDR3 consists of 16 residues. In DNA, the CDR3 is TGTGCCAGCAGCCTGACTAGCGGGAGGGCCAAAAATGAGCAGTTCTTC. Residues: CASSLTSGRAKNEQFF.

The chain combines TRBV5-5 with TRBJ2-5, with 12 positions matching TRBD2. Germline CDR1 is SGHKS and CDR2 is YYEKEE (reference sequence). The V gene end was trimmed by 0 bases and the J gene end by 4 bases; junction bases not matched to a gene: 4. The CDR3 extends over 16 amino acids. The CDR3 loop reads CASSLAPGLAGETQYF. The CDR3 nucleotides are TGTGCCAGCAGCTTGGCTCCGGGACTAGCGGGAGAGACCCAGTACTTC.

The V gene is TRBV10-3, the J gene TRBJ2-1; 11 bases are shared with TRBD2. The CDR3 spans 15 residues. The germline V gene has CDR1 ENHRY and CDR2 SYGVKD. V was clipped by 6 bases and J by 3 bases; unmatched bases: 4. The CDR3 DNA is TGTGCCATCAGAACTAGCGGGGGTCTCTACAATGAGCAGTTCTTC. This translates into CAIRTSGGLYNEQFF.